Presented here are 4 T cell receptor beta chains from one specimen sequenced in a study of blood T cell repertoires in COVID-19. TCRdb's table, derived via immunoSEQ multiplex PCR, lists solely in-frame clones and lacks some. The sample consists of some 100,000 clones, around 85% of them appearing once. The sequencing sample was made of peripheral blood. The receptors were gathered from a woman in her seventies with active or convalescent COVID-19.

The chain employs TRBV2 and TRBJ2-1; TRBD2 matches 12 bases. Germline values: CDR1 SNHLY, CDR2 FYNNEI. The CDR3 extends over 13 amino acids. The V gene end was trimmed by 4 bases and the J gene end by 12 bases; junction bases not matched to a gene: 4. This CDR3 is CASSVQLAGGQFF. The DNA for the CDR3 is TGTGCCAGCAGTGTACAACTAGCGGGGGGGCAGTTCTTC.

This clone was seen once. The rearrangement links TRBV27 to TRBJ2-3; 8 positions agree with TRBD2. Germline assignment: CDR1 MNHEY and CDR2 SMNVEV (reference sequence). The CDR3 totals 14 residues. J lost 4 bases, V lost 10 bases, and 10 bases had no gene match. The DNA of the CDR3 is TGTGCCATCGGGGGGCGGGGGGCCCCAGATACGCAGTATTTT. Protein sequence: CAIGGRGAPDTQYF.

This clone was observed a handful of times. The chain uses TRBV4-3 and TRBJ1-4, with D hard to call. V was shortened by 1 base and J by 0 bases, with 18 bases between the two germline ends. Germline V gene sequence: CDR1 LGHNA, CDR2 YSLEER. The length of the CDR3 is 19 residues. CDR3 protein: CASSQALAPQPATNEKLFF. CDR3 bases: TGCGCCAGCAGCCAAGCGCTGGCCCCGCAACCTGCAACTAATGAAAAACTGTTTTTT.

The chain employs TRBV28 and TRBJ1-2, with 7 bases aligning to TRBD1. CDR3 length: 12 residues. V lost 5 bases to trimming and J lost 7 bases; unmatched junction nucleotides: 4. Germline-derived CDR1 and CDR2 are MDHEN and SYDVKM. CDR3 loop: CASSQGVRGYTF. DNA of the CDR3: TGTGCCAGCAGTCAGGGGGTTCGTGGCTACACCTTC.